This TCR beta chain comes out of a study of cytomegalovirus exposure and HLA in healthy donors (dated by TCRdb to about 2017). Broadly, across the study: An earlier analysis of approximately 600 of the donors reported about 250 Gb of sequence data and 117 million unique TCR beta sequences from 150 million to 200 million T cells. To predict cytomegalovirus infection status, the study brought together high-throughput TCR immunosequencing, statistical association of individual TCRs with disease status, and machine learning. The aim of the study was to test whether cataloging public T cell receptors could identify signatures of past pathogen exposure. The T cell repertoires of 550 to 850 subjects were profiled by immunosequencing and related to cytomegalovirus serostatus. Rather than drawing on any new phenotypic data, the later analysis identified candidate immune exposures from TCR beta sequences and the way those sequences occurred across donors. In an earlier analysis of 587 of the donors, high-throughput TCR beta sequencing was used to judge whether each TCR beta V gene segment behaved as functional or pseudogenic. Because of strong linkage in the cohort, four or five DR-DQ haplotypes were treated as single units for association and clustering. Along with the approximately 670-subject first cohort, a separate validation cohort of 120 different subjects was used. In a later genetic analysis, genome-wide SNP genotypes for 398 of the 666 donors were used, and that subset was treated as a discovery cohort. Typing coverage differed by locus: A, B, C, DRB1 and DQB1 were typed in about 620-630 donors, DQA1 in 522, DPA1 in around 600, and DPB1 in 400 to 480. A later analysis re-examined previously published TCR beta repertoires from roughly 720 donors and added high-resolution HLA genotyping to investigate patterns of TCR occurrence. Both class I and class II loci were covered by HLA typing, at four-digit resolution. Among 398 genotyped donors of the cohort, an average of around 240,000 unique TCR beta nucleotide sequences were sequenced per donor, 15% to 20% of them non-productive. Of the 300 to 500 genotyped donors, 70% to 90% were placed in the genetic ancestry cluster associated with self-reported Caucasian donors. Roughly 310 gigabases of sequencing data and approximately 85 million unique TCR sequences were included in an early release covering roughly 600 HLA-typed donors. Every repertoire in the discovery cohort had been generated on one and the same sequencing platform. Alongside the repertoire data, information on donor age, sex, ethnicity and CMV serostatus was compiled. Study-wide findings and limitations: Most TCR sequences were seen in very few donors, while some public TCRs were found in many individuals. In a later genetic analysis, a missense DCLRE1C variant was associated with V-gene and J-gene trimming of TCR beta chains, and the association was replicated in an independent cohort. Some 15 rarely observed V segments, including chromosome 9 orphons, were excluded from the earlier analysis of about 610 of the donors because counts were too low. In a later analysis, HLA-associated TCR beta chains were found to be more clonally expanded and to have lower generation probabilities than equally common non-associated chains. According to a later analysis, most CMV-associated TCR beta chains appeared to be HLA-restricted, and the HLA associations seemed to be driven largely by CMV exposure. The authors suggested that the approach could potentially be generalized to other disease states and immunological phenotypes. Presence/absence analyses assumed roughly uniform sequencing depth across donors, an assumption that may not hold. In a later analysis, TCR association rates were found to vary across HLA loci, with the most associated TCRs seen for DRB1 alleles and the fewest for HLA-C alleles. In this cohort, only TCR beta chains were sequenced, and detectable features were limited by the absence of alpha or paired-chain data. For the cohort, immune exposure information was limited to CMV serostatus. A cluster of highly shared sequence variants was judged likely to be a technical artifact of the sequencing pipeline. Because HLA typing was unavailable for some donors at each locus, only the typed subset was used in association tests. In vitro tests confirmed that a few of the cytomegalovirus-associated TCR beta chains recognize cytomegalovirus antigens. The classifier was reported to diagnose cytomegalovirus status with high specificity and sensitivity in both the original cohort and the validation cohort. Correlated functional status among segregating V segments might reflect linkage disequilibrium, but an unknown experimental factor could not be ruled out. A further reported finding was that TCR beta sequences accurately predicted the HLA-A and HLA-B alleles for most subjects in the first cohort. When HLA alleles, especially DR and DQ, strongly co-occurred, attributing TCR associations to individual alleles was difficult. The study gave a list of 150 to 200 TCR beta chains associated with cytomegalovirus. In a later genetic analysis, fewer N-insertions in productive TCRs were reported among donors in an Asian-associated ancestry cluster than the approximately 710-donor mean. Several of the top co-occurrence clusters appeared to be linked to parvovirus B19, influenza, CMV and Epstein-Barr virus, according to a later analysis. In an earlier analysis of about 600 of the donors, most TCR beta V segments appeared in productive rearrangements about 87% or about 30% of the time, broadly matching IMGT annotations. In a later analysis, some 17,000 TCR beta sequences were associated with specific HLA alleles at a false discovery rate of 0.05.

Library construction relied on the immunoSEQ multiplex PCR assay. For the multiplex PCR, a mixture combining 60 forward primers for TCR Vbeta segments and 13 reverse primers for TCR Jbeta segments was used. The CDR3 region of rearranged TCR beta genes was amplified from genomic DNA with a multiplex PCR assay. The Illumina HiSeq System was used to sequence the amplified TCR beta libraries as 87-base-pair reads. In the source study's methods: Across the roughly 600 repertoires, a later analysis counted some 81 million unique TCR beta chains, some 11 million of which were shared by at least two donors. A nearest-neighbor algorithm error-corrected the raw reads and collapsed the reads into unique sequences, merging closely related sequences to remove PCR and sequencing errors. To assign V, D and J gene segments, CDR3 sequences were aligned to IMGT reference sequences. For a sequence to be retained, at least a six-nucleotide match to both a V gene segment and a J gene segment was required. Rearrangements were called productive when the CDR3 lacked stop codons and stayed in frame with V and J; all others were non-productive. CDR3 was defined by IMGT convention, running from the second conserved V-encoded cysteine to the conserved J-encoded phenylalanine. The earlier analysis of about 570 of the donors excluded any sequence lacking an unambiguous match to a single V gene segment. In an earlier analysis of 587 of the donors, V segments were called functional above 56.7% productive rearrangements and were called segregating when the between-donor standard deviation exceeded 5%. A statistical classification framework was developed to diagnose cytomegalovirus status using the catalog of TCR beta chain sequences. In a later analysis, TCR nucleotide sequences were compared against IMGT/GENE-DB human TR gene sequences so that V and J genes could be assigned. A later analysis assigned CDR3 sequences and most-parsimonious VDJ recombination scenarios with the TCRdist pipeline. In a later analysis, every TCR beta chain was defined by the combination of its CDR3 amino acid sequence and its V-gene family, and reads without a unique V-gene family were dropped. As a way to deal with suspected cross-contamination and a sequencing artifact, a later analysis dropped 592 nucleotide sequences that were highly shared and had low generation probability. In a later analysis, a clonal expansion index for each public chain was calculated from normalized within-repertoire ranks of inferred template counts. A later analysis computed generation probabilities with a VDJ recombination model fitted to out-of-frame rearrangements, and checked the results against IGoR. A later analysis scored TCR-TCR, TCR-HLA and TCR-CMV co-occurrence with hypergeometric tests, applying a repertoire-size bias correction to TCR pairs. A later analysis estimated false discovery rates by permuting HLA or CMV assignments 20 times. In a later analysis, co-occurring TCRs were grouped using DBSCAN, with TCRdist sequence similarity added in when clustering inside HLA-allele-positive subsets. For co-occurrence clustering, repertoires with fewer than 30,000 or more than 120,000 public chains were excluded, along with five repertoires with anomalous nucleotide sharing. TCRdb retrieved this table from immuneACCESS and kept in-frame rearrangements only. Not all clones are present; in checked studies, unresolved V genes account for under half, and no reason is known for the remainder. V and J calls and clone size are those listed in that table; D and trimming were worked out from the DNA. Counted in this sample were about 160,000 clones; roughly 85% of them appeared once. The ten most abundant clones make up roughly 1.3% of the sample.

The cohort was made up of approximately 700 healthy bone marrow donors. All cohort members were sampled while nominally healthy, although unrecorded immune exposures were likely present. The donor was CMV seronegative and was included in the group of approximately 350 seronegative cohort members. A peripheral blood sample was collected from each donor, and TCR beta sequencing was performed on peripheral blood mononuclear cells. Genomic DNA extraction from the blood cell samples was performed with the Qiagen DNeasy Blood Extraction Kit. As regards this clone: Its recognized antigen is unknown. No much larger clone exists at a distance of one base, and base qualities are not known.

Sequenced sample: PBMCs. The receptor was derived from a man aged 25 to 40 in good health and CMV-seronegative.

CDR3 protein: CSALAALSTDTQYF. At the DNA level, the sequence is TGCAGCGCCCTAGCGGCCTTAAGCACAGATACGCAGTATTTT. The V gene is TRBV29-1 and the J gene is TRBJ2-3; a stretch of 7 junction bases matches TRBD2. The CDR3 starts with the cysteine, ends with the phenylalanine, and has 14 residues. Of all the DNA, just the CDR3 is kept, 42 bases in frame from base 1. Reading the germline V gene gives CDR1 SQVTM and CDR2 ANQGSEA. The junction shows trimming of 7 bases on V and 0 bases on J, and the gene matches do not reach 7 bases of it.